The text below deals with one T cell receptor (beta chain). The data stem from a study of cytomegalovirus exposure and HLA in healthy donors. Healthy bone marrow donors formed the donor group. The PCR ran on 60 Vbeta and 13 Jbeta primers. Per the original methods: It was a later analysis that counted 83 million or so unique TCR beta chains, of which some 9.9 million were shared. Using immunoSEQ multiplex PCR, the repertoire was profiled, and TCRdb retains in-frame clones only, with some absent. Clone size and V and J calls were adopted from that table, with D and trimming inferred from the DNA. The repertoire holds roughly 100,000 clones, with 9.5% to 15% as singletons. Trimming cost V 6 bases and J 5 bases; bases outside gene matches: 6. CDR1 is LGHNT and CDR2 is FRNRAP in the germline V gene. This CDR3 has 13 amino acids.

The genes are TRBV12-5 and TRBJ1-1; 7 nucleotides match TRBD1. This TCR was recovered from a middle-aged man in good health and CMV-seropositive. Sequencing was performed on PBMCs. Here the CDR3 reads CASGTTGRTEAFF. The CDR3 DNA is TGTGCTAGTGGCACGACAGGGAGGACTGAAGCTTTCTTT.